The 4 T cell receptor beta chains below were found in one sample sequenced in a study of blood T cell repertoires in COVID-19. Repertoires were generated with immunoSEQ multiplex PCR, while TCRdb's copy carries only in-frame clones and drops some. The table shows more than 200,000 clones, with 80% to 90% occurring only once. Sequencing was performed on peripheral blood. The receptors originated from a man aged 35 to 55 with active or convalescent COVID-19.

The rearrangement joins TRBV11-3 to TRBJ2-6, with D perhaps matching TRBD1 (6 bases). Trimming pared 4 bases from V and 0 bases from J, leaving 19 bases between. Germline V gene sequence: CDR1 SGHNT, CDR2 YENEEA. CDR3 length equals 19 residues. In DNA, the CDR3 is TGTGCCAGCAGCTCCCCACTCGACAGGTCGAACTCTGGGGCCAACGTCCTGACTTTC. Protein product: CASSSPLDRSNSGANVLTF.

V and J are TRBV11-3 and TRBJ2-7, with a possible D match to TRBD1 (6 bases). Germline V gene data show CDR1 as SGHNT and CDR2 as YENEEA. V lost 3 bases and J 7 bases, leaving 16 bases between the germline ends. This CDR3 contains 14 residues. Here the CDR3 DNA reads TGTGCCAGCAGCTTGGACAGTTCCGTGGGGGAGCAGTACTTC. Amino acids: CASSLDSSVGEQYF.

The chain employs TRBV27 and TRBJ1-1; no definite D call. CDR3 length: 11 residues. Trimming pared 5 bases from V and 11 bases from J, leaving 12 bases between. Per germline, CDR1 MNHEY and CDR2 SMNVEV (reference sequence). Here the CDR3 DNA reads TGTGCCAGCAGTCGAGGAGGGCGGGCTTTCTTT. Encoded protein: CASSRGGRAFF.

In nucleotides, the CDR3 is TGCAGTGCTAGTTCAGGGCCTAATTCACCCCTCCACTTT. Translation gives CSASSGPNSPLHF. This chain connects TRBV20-1 to TRBJ1-6, with a possible D match to TRBD1 (5 bases). The CDR3 has 13 amino acids. V lost 3 bases and J 6 bases, leaving 9 bases between the germline ends. Germline-derived CDR1 and CDR2 are DFQATT and SNEGSKA (reference sequence).